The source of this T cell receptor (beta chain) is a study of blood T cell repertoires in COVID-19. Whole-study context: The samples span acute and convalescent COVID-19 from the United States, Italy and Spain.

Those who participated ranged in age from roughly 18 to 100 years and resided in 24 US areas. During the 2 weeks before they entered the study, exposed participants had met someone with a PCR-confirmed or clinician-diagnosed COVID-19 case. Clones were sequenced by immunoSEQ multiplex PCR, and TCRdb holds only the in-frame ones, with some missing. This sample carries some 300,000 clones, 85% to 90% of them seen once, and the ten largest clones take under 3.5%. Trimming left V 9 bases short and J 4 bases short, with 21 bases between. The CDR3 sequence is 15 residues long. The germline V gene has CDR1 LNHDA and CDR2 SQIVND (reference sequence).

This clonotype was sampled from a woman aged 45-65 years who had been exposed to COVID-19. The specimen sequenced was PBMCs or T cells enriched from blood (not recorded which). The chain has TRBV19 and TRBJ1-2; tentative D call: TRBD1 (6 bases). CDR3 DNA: TGTGCCAGCCGACCAAACCTAGGACAGTTCTATGGCTACACCTTC. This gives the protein CASRPNLGQFYGYTF.